This T cell receptor beta chain was observed in a study of neurological immune-mediated disorders. CDR3 length equals 13 residues. Germline lookup yields CDR1 SGHAT and CDR2 FQNNGV. Using its own MiXCR run on the 5' RACE reads, TCRdb lists one record per CDR3 protein. Of about 48,000 distinct CDR3 sequences in the sample, about 2% were seen once. With regard to this clonotype: A read error is likely, as this CDR3 ends without the conserved phenylalanine or tryptophan.

The receptor was isolated from a woman aged 35 to 49 with multiple sclerosis. This sequence joins TRBV11-2 and TRBJ1-1; maybe TRBD1 (5 bases). Sequencing input: PBMCs. The CDR3: CANSLRQGAEAFL. The CDR3, as DNA: TGTGCCAACAGCTTAAGGCAGGGAGCTGAAGCTTTCCTT.